The 9 T cell receptor beta chains below all came from one sample that was sequenced in a study of response to subunit inactivated influenza vaccine. TCRdb redid the calling of the RT-PCR reads with MiXCR, one entry per CDR3 protein. The sample holds under 550,000 distinct CDR3 sequences; 6.5% to 8% are singletons and the top ten take 13%. The sequencing here drew on PBMCs from blood, taken about 23 months after vaccination. These receptor sequences come from a man in his fifties or sixties who received an inactivated influenza vaccine.

The sample holds many counts of this clonotype. The chain has TRBV15 and TRBJ2-2; unclear D gene. The germline V and J ends were trimmed by 1 base and 1 base, with 7 bases remaining between them. From germline, CDR1 is LNHNV and CDR2 YYDKDF (reference sequence). The length of the CDR3 is 15 residues. CDR3 residues: CATSRASRNTGELFF. CDR3 nucleotides: TGTGCCACCAGCAGAGCATCCAGGAACACCGGGGAGCTGTTTTTT.

This chain connects TRBV7-6 to TRBJ2-3; D unresolved. V gave up 5 bases and J gave up 5 bases, with 8 bases separating them. CDR3 length equals 12 residues. The germline V gene encodes CDR1 SGHVS and CDR2 FNYEAQ. The CDR3 here is CASSGVGDTQYF. The DNA of the CDR3 is TGTGCCAGCAGCGGCGTAGGAGATACGCAGTATTTT.

This clonotype turned up a few times. The V gene is TRBV20-1, the J gene TRBJ1-5, with a tentative D call TRBD1 (5 bases). Germline CDR1 DFQATT, CDR2 SNEGSKA (reference sequence). This CDR3 has 13 residues. V was shortened by 6 bases and J by 6 bases, with 15 bases between the two germline ends. The CDR3 reads CSASGRATQPQHF. The CDR3 DNA is TGCAGTGCGTCGGGCAGGGCGACTCAGCCCCAGCATTTT.

The J gene is TRBJ1-1, the V gene TRBV29-1, with D possibly TRBD1 on 5 matching bases. Deletions cut 6 bases from V and 5 bases from J, with 16 bases between. Germline V gene lookup returns CDR1 SQVTM and CDR2 ANQGSEA. CDR3 length: 13 amino acids. CDR3 bases: TGCAGCGTAAAGGATGGGGGGGGGACTGAAGCTTTCTTT. It encodes CSVKDGGGTEAFF.

The chain carries TRBV6-5 and TRBJ2-5, with unresolved D. Between the trimmed V and J ends, which lost 0 bases and 5 bases, there was a span of 7 bases. Germline assignment: CDR1 MNHEY and CDR2 SVGAGI. The CDR3 consists of 13 residues. The CDR3 loop reads CASSYSEAETQYF. CDR3 DNA: TGTGCCAGCAGTTACTCCGAAGCGGAGACCCAGTACTTC.

The V and J genes are TRBV11-2 and TRBJ1-6, with 8 bases matching TRBD1. Germline lookup yields CDR1 SGHAT and CDR2 FQNNGV. This CDR3 spans 14 amino acids. Germline trimming cut 5 bases from V and 7 bases from J; bases unmatched to any gene: 4. In DNA, the CDR3 is TGTGCCAGCAGCCAGGGGGCTTGGAATTCACCCCTCCACTTT. This sequence encodes CASSQGAWNSPLHF.

This clonotype has a handful of counts. The CDR3 region is CASSPRTGWQETQYF. CDR3 in DNA: TGTGCCAGCAGCCCTCGGACAGGGTGGCAAGAGACCCAGTACTTC. The chain employs TRBV7-2 and TRBJ2-5, with 8 bases identical to TRBD1. The CDR3 extends over 15 amino acids. Germline-derived CDR1 and CDR2 are SGHTA and FQGNSA. Trimming removed 5 bases from V and 2 bases from J; junction bases left unmatched: 7.

The chain is built from TRBV12-3 or TRBV12-4 and TRBJ2-4; unclear D gene. CDR3 length: 15 residues. The V and J ends lost 6 bases and 8 bases respectively, with 20 bases between them. For the CDR3, the DNA is TGTGCCAGCAGCCCCGGTGGTTTCGCGTTGTACATTCAGTACTTC. It yields the protein CASSPGGFALYIQYF.

V usage is TRBV6-1 and J usage is TRBJ1-4, with a tentative D call TRBD1 (6 bases). The CDR3 extends over 16 amino acids. The V and J ends lost 6 bases and 8 bases respectively, with 22 bases between them. CDR1 and CDR2 (germline): MNHNS, SASEGT. CDR3 sequence reads: CASSPTTGLRGEKLFF. DNA for the CDR3: TGTGCCAGCAGCCCGACTACAGGGCTTAGAGGGGAAAAACTGTTTTTT.